This T cell receptor beta chain was recorded in a study of early T cells in non-severe SARS-CoV-2 infection. As for the study in general: Bulk RNA from unsorted whole blood was sequenced; chains were unpaired. Regarding the study as a whole: Missing private and CD4 specificities, VDJdb matching favored anti-spike CD8 responses.

This clonotype appeared many times. What it binds is unknown. Germline lookup yields CDR1 WSHSY and CDR2 SAAADI. The CDR3 spans 13 residues. V was clipped by 3 bases and J by 6 bases; unmatched bases: 2. Tagging with unique molecular identifiers was applied to individual cDNA molecules. TCRdb reprocessed the 5' RACE reads via MiXCR and lists one record per CDR3 protein. The table lists some 85,000 distinct CDR3 sequences, approximately 14% of them singletons. The chain couples TRBV10-2 to TRBJ2-3; TRBD2 agrees at 8 bases. The receptor was isolated from an adult who was a healthcare worker with PCR-confirmed SARS-CoV-2 infection or an uninfected control (not recorded which). The sample taken for sequencing was whole blood. CDR3 sequence reads: CASSEGGGDTQYF. CDR3 DNA: TGCGCCAGCAGTGAAGGCGGGGGGGATACGCAGTATTTT.